These 12 T cell receptor beta chains share one sample of origin, sequenced in a study of blood T cell repertoires in COVID-19. Profiling relied on immunoSEQ multiplex PCR, and the TCRdb table lists in-frame clones only, not all of them. The sample comprises roughly 220,000 clones, 75% to 85% of which are singletons, and 1.4% rests with the top ten. Sequenced sample: peripheral blood. These receptors all come from a woman aged 40 to 50 who had recovered from COVID-19.

This clone was seen repeatedly, ten times or more. The V and J genes are TRBV4-3 and TRBJ1-3, with 10 bases identical to TRBD1. CDR3 length: 16 residues. Germline CDR1 and CDR2: LGHNA and YSLEER. Trimming cost V 1 base and J 7 bases; bases outside gene matches: 7. The CDR3 nucleotides read TGCGCCAGCAGCCAAGGATCGACAGGGGGCTTGAACACCATATATTTT. It is translated as CASSQGSTGGLNTIYF.

This clone has just a few counts. Distinct nucleotide sequences in the sample also encode this CDR3. This chain joins TRBV19 and TRBJ2-5, with D hard to call. In germline, CDR1 is LNHDA, CDR2 SQIVND (reference sequence). V dropped 5 bases and J dropped 5 bases, with 6 bases sitting between them. CDR3 length: 11 residues. In nucleotides, the CDR3 is TGTGCCAGTAGTTCCCGGGAGACCCAGTACTTC. It codes for CASSSRETQYF.

The V gene is TRBV30, the J gene TRBJ1-1; TRBD1 matches 7 bases. The ends lost 2 bases at V and 4 bases at J; junction bases unmatched: 1. CDR3 length: 12 amino acids. Germline values: CDR1 GTSNPN, CDR2 SVGIG (reference sequence). CDR3 nucleotides: TGTGCCTGGAGTCAGGGGGTCACTGAAGCTTTCTTT. This sequence encodes CAWSQGVTEAFF.

The V and J genes are TRBV7-2 and TRBJ2-6; TRBD1 might be the D (5 bases). This CDR3 is built from 16 residues. The germline CDR1 and CDR2 sequences are SGHTA and FQGNSA. V shed 6 bases and J shed 7 bases, with 19 bases lying between them. The CDR3 reads CASRPQGRVLANVLTF. DNA for the CDR3: TGTGCCAGCAGGCCCCAGGGTCGCGTGTTAGCCAACGTCCTGACTTTC.

The gene calls are TRBV10-3 and TRBJ1-1; D not resolved. The CDR3 is made up of 12 amino acids. V gave up 10 bases and J gave up 3 bases, with 12 bases separating them. CDR1 and CDR2 from the germline V gene are ENHRY and SYGVKD. The CDR3 region is CATSGMDTEAFF. The CDR3 coding sequence is TGTGCCACTTCCGGGATGGACACTGAAGCTTTCTTT.

CDR3 in amino acids: CASSSRTGDGYTF. DNA for the CDR3: TGTGCCAGTAGTTCCAGGACAGGGGATGGCTACACCTTC. This chain uses TRBV19 with TRBJ1-2, with 9 bases aligning to TRBD1. CDR3 length: 13 residues. The junction had 4 bases not matched to a gene; V was cut back by 5 bases and J by 6 bases. Germline V gene data show CDR1 as LNHDA and CDR2 as SQIVND (reference sequence).

A single count supports this clone. The chain employs TRBV6-5 and TRBJ2-7; 8 bases line up with TRBD1. The J segment lost 6 bases and the V segment lost 6 bases, leaving 7 bases of the junction unmatched. Germline CDR1 reads MNHEY; CDR2 reads SVGAGI. The CDR3 totals 13 residues. The CDR3 protein is CASRTQTGAEQYF. Written as DNA, the CDR3 is TGTGCCAGCAGGACACAGACAGGGGCCGAGCAGTACTTC.

The chain combines TRBV11-3 with TRBJ2-1; no reliable D call. The CDR3 has 12 amino acids. V shed 2 bases and J shed 8 bases, with 7 bases lying between them. Germline CDR1 SGHNT, CDR2 YENEEA. CDR3 sequence: CASSLHVDEQFF. CDR3 coding DNA: TGTGCCAGCAGCTTACATGTTGATGAGCAGTTCTTC.

The genes are TRBV12-5 and TRBJ1-2, with D possibly being TRBD1 (5 bases). CDR1 and CDR2 (germline): LGHNT, FRNRAP. The CDR3 is made up of 14 amino acids. V was shortened by 3 bases and J by 8 bases, with 16 bases between the two germline ends. Here the CDR3 DNA reads TGTGCTAGTGGTTTAGCCCCGGGGGGTCTGGGCTACACCTTC. It translates to CASGLAPGGLGYTF.

V usage is TRBV7-9 and J usage is TRBJ2-5; a possible D gene is TRBD2 (5 bases). V was pared by 3 bases and J by 7 bases, with 9 bases between. The germline V gene encodes CDR1 SEHNR and CDR2 FQNEAQ (reference sequence). The CDR3 is 12 residues long. The CDR3 nucleotides are TGTGCCAGCAGCTTGGGAGTGGGGACCCAGTACTTC. As protein: CASSLGVGTQYF.

The gene calls are TRBV18 and TRBJ1-3, with D hard to call. This CDR3 has 12 residues. The germline CDR1 and CDR2 sequences are KGHSH and LQKENI. Trimming removed 3 bases from V and 4 bases from J, with 4 bases in between. CDR3 coding DNA: TGTGCCAGCTCACCCCCGGGAAACACCATATATTTT. Protein sequence: CASSPPGNTIYF.

The chain couples TRBV4-3 to TRBJ2-1, with 9 bases aligning to TRBD2. Germline lookup yields CDR1 LGHNA and CDR2 YSLEER. The CDR3 loop spans 16 amino acids. The junction had 10 bases not matched to a gene; V was cut back by 4 bases and J by 6 bases. The CDR3 nucleotides are TGCGCCAGCAGCCTCTTGGGGGCGGGGGGGTTCAATGAGCAGTTCTTC. This encodes CASSLLGAGGFNEQFF.